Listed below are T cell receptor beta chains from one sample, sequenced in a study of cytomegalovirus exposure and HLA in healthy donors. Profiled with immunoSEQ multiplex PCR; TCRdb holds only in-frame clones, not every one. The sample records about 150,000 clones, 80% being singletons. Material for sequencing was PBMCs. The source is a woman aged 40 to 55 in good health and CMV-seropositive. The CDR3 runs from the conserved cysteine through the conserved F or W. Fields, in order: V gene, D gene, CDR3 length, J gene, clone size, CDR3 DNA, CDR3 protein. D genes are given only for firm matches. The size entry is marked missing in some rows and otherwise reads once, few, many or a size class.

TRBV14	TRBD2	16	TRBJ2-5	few	TGTGCCAGCAGCCTTGGGACTAGCGGGAGCCAAGAGACCCAGTACTTC	CASSLGTSGSQETQYF
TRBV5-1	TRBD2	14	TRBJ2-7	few	TGCGCCAGCAGCACCTCCGGGACTACATACGAGCAGTACTTC	CASSTSGTTYEQYF
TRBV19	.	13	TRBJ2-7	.	TGTGCCAGTAGTAACGGACTCTCCTACGAGCAGTACTTC	CASSNGLSYEQYF
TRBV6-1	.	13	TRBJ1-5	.	TGTGCCAGCAGTGAAACAGGCAATCAGCCCCAGCATTTT	CASSETGNQPQHF
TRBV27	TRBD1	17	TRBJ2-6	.	TGTGCCAGCAGTGCGGGACAGGCTCACTCTGGGGCCAACGTCCTGACTTTC	CASSAGQAHSGANVLTF
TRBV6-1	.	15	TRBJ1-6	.	TGTGCCAGCAGTGAAGCGAACAGCAGTAATTCACCCCTCCACTTT	CASSEANSSNSPLHF
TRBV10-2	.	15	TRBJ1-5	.	TGCGCCAGCAGTGATACTGGAGGAAGCAATCAGCCCCAGCATTTT	CASSDTGGSNQPQHF
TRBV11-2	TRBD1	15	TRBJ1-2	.	TGTGCCAGCAGCTTAGGCCCAGGGGGCATCTATGGCTACACCTTC	CASSLGPGGIYGYTF
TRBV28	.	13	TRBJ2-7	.	TGTGCCAGCAGTTTTGGCGGCCGCTACGAGCAGTACTTC	CASSFGGRYEQYF
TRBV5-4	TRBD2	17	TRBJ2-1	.	TGTGCCAGCAGCCCCCGGGGTAGCGGGATCAGGACGAATGAGCAGTTCTTC	CASSPRGSGIRTNEQFF
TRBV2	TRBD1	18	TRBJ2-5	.	TGTGCCAGCAGTGACATGAGACAGGGATTATTGGCCCCCGGGACCCAGTACTTC	CASSDMRQGLLAPGTQYF
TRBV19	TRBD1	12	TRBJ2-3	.	TGTGCCAGCCGTACAGGGGACCTGTCGCAGTATTTT	CASRTGDLSQYF
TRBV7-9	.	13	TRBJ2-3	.	TGTGCCAGCAGCTTAGGGCCAGGGGTTACGCAGTATTTT	CASSLGPGVTQYF